Following are 23 T cell receptor beta chains from one sample sequenced in a study of T cell responses to AZD1222 COVID-19 vaccine. Data came from immunoSEQ multiplex PCR; TCRdb stores just in-frame clones and leaves some out. The repertoire holds about 160,000 clones, with roughly 90% as singletons. Sequences were derived from peripheral blood, sampled 28 days after the second AZD1222 dose. All receptors derive from an adult who received the AZD1222 COVID-19 vaccine.

The V gene is TRBV2, the J gene TRBJ1-3; tentatively, D is TRBD1 (5 bases). V was trimmed by 4 bases and J by 7 bases, leaving 14 bases between them. In germline, CDR1 is SNHLY, CDR2 FYNNEI. The length of the CDR3 is 14 residues. Here the CDR3 DNA reads TGTGCCAGCAGTGGATCTGGGGCTCGCAACACCATATATTTT. Encoded protein: CASSGSGARNTIYF.

This chain links TRBV5-1 with TRBJ1-6, with D hard to call. V was trimmed by 7 bases and J by 9 bases, leaving 17 bases between them. CDR1 is SGHRS and CDR2 is YFSETQ in the germline V gene. The CDR3 sequence is 14 residues long. The CDR3 sequence: CASASEQSSSPLHF. The CDR3 nucleotides read TGCGCCAGCGCCTCGGAACAGTCATCTTCACCCCTCCACTTT.

The genes are TRBV29-1 and TRBJ2-5; D is possibly TRBD1 (6 bases). Looked up from germline, CDR1 is SQVTM and CDR2 is ANQGSEA. Trimming removed 7 bases from V and 5 bases from J, with 17 bases in between. The CDR3 loop spans 13 amino acids. The CDR3 sequence is CSALHRAGETQYF. CDR3 DNA: TGCAGCGCCCTCCACAGGGCCGGGGAGACCCAGTACTTC.

The genes are TRBV7-3 and TRBJ1-3, with D possibly being TRBD1 (5 bases). CDR3 length equals 15 residues. The germline gives CDR1 SGHTA, CDR2 FQGTGA. Trimming shortened V by 5 bases and J by 7 bases, and 18 bases separated the two germline ends. The CDR3 nucleotides are TGTGCCAGCAGCCCTACAGGCGCCTATGGGAACACCATATATTTT. Translated, it gives CASSPTGAYGNTIYF.

The rearrangement uses TRBV7-9 and TRBJ1-1; weak D call: TRBD1 (5 bases). From germline, CDR1 is SEHNR and CDR2 FQNEAQ (reference sequence). The CDR3 contains 13 residues. Trimming pared 2 bases from V and 10 bases from J, leaving 14 bases between. CDR3 protein: CASSLTGTSGAFF. The CDR3 bases are TGTGCCAGCAGCTTAACCGGGACGAGCGGAGCTTTCTTT.

This clone appeared once. This chain connects TRBV28 to TRBJ1-1; D unclear. Germline assignment: CDR1 MDHEN and CDR2 SYDVKM. V was cut by 10 bases and J by 1 base, with 19 bases left in between. The CDR3 consists of 15 residues. The CDR3 nucleotides read TGTGCCACCTTGTTGGCAGAAAGACCGAACACTGAAGCTTTCTTT. This sequence encodes CATLLAERPNTEAFF.

In its sample, this clone was seen once. The chain is built from TRBV6-5 and TRBJ1-3; TRBD1 is a possible D gene (5 bases). The V end lost 0 bases, the J end lost 8 bases, and 14 bases lay between the germline ends. The CDR3 loop spans 15 amino acids. CDR1 and CDR2 (germline): MNHEY, SVGAGI. DNA for the CDR3: TGTGCCAGCAGTTACTCCGTGCAACTGGGGGACACCATATATTTT. This codes for CASSYSVQLGDTIYF.

The rearrangement uses TRBV10-3 and TRBJ1-1, with D possibly TRBD1 on 6 matching bases. The CDR3 runs to 13 residues. The germline V and J ends were trimmed by 4 bases and 1 base, with 7 bases remaining between them. Germline V gene lookup returns CDR1 ENHRY and CDR2 SYGVKD. The CDR3 loop reads CAISGGQNTEAFF. CDR3 in DNA: TGTGCCATCAGTGGGGGACAGAACACTGAAGCTTTCTTT.

The V gene is TRBV3-1 (or the pseudogene TRBV3-2), the J gene TRBJ1-4; D gene uncertain. CDR1 LGHDT and CDR2 YNNKEL come from the germline V gene (reference sequence). V lost 1 base and J 4 bases, leaving 7 bases between the germline ends. The CDR3 has 14 residues. CDR3 coding DNA: TGTGCCAGCAGCCAAGCGGGGTTTAATGAAAAACTGTTTTTT. Protein sequence: CASSQAGFNEKLFF.

The genes are TRBV6-5 and TRBJ2-3; D uncertain. V was clipped by 8 bases and J by 3 bases, with 9 bases between them. Germline CDR1 reads MNHEY; CDR2 reads SVGAGI. This CDR3 contains 12 residues. The CDR3 coding sequence is TGTGCCAGCGGGTCAAATACAGATACGCAGTATTTT. Translated: CASGSNTDTQYF.

The chain is built from TRBV7-9 and TRBJ2-7; 16 nucleotides match TRBD2. The trim removed 5 bases at V and 0 bases at J, leaving 7 bases unmatched. Looked up from germline, CDR1 is SEHNR and CDR2 is FQNEAQ (reference sequence). There are 18 residues in the CDR3. The chain's CDR3 is CASSPMGLAGGSSYEQYF. The CDR3 region has the DNA TGTGCCAGCAGCCCTATGGGACTAGCGGGGGGGAGCTCCTACGAGCAGTACTTC.

In this sample, this clone turned up once. The CDR3, as DNA: TGTGCCAGCAGCCAAGAAAACTATGGCTACACCTTC. Encoded protein: CASSQENYGYTF. V gene TRBV4-2 combines with J gene TRBJ1-2, with D uncertain. The CDR3 totals 12 residues. V lost 0 bases and J 2 bases, leaving 1 base between the germline ends. Germline assignment: CDR1 LGHNA and CDR2 YNFKEQ.

Only a few counts were recorded for this clone. The chain carries TRBV7-9 and TRBJ2-6, with D unresolved. Germline CDR1 is SEHNR and CDR2 is FQNEAQ (reference sequence). V lost 1 base and J lost 0, with 13 bases in between. The CDR3 runs to 18 residues. CDR3 sequence reads: CASSLGLDRHSGANVLTF. The CDR3 DNA reads as TGTGCCAGCAGCTTAGGACTGGACCGACACTCTGGGGCCAACGTCCTGACTTTC.

In its sample, this clone was seen a few times. The chain combines TRBV3-1 (or the pseudogene TRBV3-2) with TRBJ1-2; D is uncertain. CDR1 LGHDT and CDR2 YNNKEL come from the germline V gene (reference sequence). Trimming left V 5 bases short and J 8 bases short, with 15 bases between. CDR3 length: 13 amino acids. The CDR3 DNA sequence: TGTGCCAGCAGCTCGATAGGCCGGAACGGCTACACCTTC. Translated: CASSSIGRNGYTF.

The rearrangement links TRBV18 to TRBJ1-3; D is undetermined. The CDR3 covers 14 residues. Germline assignment: CDR1 KGHSH and CDR2 LQKENI. The V end was cut by 1 base, the J end by 9 bases, with 13 bases between. CDR3 amino acids: CASSPLDLHSTIYF. For the CDR3, the DNA is TGTGCCAGCTCACCACTTGATCTACACAGCACCATATATTTT. The full variable domain, rest sourced from reference TRBV18 and TRBJ1-3, is NAGVMQNPRHLVRRRGQEARLRCSPMKGHSHVYWYRQLPEEGLKFMVYLQKENIIDESGMPKERFSAEFPKEGPSILRIQQVVRGDSAAYFCASSPLDLHSTIYFGEGSWLTVV.

The chain has TRBV10-3 and TRBJ1-3; TRBD1 is a possible D gene (6 bases). The CDR3 contains 14 residues. The V and J ends lost 0 bases and 3 bases respectively, with 6 bases between them. Germline V gene sequence: CDR1 ENHRY, CDR2 SYGVKD. This CDR3 reads CAISESGGGNTIYF. The CDR3 nucleotides are TGTGCCATCAGTGAGTCAGGGGGTGGAAACACCATATATTTT.

The chain couples TRBV15 to TRBJ1-4, with no clear D. This CDR3 is 14 amino acids long. V was clipped by 4 bases and J by 8 bases, with 14 bases between them. Germline CDR1 and CDR2: LNHNV and YYDKDF (reference sequence). The CDR3 DNA sequence: TGTGCCACCAGCAATAATTCGCCCGGGGAAAAACTGTTTTTT. This sequence encodes CATSNNSPGEKLFF. The full variable domain, completed using reference TRBV15 and TRBJ1-4, is DAMVIQNPRYQVTQFGKPVTLSCSQTLNHNVMYWYQQKSSQAPKLLFHYYDKDFNNEADTPDNFQSRRPNTSFCFLDIRSPGLGDTAMYLCATSNNSPGEKLFFGSGTQLSVL.

V usage is TRBV7-6 and J usage is TRBJ2-4, with TRBD1 matching over 7 bases. J gave up 4 bases and V 5 bases, and 8 bases lay outside the gene matches. Germline V lookup: CDR1 SGHVS, CDR2 FNYEAQ. This CDR3 comprises 15 residues. CDR3: CASSPTGRSKNIQYF. The CDR3 nucleotides are TGTGCCAGCAGCCCGACAGGGCGGAGTAAAAACATTCAGTACTTC.

This chain uses TRBV5-1 with TRBJ2-4; perhaps TRBD1 as D (5 bases). V lost 1 base and J lost 8, with 13 bases in between. Germline loops: CDR1 SGHRS, CDR2 YFSETQ. CDR3 size: 14 residues. CDR3 in amino acids: CASSLQGPSDIQYF. The DNA of the CDR3 is TGCGCCAGCAGCTTGCAGGGTCCGTCGGACATTCAGTACTTC.

The chain joins TRBV5-6 to TRBJ2-1; TRBD1 matches 7 bases. The CDR3 is 15 residues long. Unmatched junction bases numbered 5, after V lost 3 bases and J lost 2 bases. Germline-derived CDR1 and CDR2 are SGHDT and YYEEEE. The chain's CDR3 is CASSSSGTAYNEQFF. CDR3 sequence (DNA): TGTGCCAGCAGCTCCTCCGGGACAGCCTACAATGAGCAGTTCTTC.

The rearrangement uses TRBV5-4 and TRBJ2-1, with 8 bases aligning to TRBD1. Germline loops: CDR1 SGHNT, CDR2 YYREEE (reference sequence). Trimming took 3 bases from V and 4 from J; bases not matched to a gene: 12. The CDR3 is made up of 17 amino acids. CDR3 sequence reads: CASSSLGRRGPYNEQFF. In nucleotides, the CDR3 is TGTGCCAGCAGCTCCCTCGGCCGCAGGGGGCCTTACAATGAGCAGTTCTTC.

This clone was seen a single time. The rearrangement joins TRBV3-1 (or the pseudogene TRBV3-2) to TRBJ2-5; D might be TRBD1 (5 bases). V was clipped by 4 bases and J by 5 bases, with 11 bases between them. CDR1 is LGHDT and CDR2 is YNNKEL in the germline V gene (reference sequence). This CDR3 region has 13 residues. The DNA for the CDR3 is TGTGCCAGCAGCCTAACAGGTTTCGAGACCCAGTACTTC. It specifies CASSLTGFETQYF.

This chain uses TRBV19 with TRBJ1-5; D perhaps matches TRBD1 (6 bases). The V end lost 2 bases, the J end lost 3 bases, and 17 bases lay between the germline ends. The CDR3 is 17 residues long. CDR1 is LNHDA and CDR2 is SQIVND in the germline V gene (reference sequence). The CDR3 loop is CASSIYGQTLTNQPQHF. As DNA, the CDR3 is TGTGCCAGTAGTATATATGGACAGACACTCACCAATCAGCCCCAGCATTTT.